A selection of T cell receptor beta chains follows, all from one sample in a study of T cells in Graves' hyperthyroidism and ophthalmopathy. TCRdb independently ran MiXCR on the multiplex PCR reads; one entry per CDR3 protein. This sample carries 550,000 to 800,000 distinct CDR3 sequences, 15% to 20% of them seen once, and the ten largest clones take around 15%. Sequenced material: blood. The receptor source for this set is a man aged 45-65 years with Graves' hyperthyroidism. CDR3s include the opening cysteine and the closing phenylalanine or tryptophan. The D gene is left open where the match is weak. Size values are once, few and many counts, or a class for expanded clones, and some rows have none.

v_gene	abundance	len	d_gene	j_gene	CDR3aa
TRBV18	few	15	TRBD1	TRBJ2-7	CASSTTGGAPYEQYF
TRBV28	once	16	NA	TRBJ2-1	CASSTYSVSPYNEQFF
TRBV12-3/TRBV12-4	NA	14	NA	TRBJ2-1	CASSFAGPYNEQFF
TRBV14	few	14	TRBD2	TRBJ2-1	CASSLLIREGEQFF
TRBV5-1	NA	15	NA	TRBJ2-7	CASSFEPGMGYEQYF
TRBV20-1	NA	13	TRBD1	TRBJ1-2	CSAFLQGIYGYTF
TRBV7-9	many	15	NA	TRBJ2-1	CASSPRGSSYNEQFF
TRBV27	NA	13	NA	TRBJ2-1	CASSRDQRNVQFF
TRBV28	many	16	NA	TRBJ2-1	CASSYPDGGTYNEQFF
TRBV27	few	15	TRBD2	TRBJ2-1	CASSLTSGIYNERFF
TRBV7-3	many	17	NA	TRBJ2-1	CASSLDPRDYSYNEQFF
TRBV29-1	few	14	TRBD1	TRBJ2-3	CSVAPGQAADTQYF
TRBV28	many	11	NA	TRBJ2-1	CASSDLDEQFF
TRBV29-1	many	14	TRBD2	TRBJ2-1	CSVTGTSGSNEQFF
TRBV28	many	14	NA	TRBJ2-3	CASRRQLSTDTQYF
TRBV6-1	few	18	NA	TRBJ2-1	CASSEPGSGVLSYNEQFF
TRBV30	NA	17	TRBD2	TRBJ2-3	CAWSDQTSSGRTDTQYF
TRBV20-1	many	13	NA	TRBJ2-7	CSARTTGTYEQYF
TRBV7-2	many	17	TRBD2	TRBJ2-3	CASSLLPSGSSTDTQYF
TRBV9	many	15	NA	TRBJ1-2	CASSALLTGNYGYTF
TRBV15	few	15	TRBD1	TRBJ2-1	CATSTASGQPNEQFF
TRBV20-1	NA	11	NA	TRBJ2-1	CSATGGNEQFF
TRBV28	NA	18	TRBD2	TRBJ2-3	CASSYLAGVSPSTDTQYF
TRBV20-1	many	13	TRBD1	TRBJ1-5	CSALGTGVQPQHF
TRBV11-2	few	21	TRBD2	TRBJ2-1	CASSLAPGTSGRASSYNEQFF
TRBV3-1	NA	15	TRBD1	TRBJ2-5	CASSHGTDNQETQYF
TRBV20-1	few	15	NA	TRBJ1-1	CSARDAGGLNTEAFF
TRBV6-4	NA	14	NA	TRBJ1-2	CASSSRAGLGGYTF
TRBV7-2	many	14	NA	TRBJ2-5	CASSLGVSPQTQYF